The present T cell receptor (beta chain) was sequenced within a study of cytomegalovirus exposure and HLA in healthy donors. Broader study findings: 87-base-pair reads could not separate some V segments, including TRBV6-2 and TRBV6-3. Among donors in an Asian-associated ancestry cluster, a later analysis reportedly found fewer N-insertions than the approximately 700-donor mean. Per a prior analysis, the majority of TCR beta V segments were productive roughly 87% or roughly 30% of the time.

Regarding this clone: What it binds is unknown.

The PCR ran on 60 Vbeta and 13 Jbeta primers. The table came from immunoSEQ multiplex PCR; TCRdb's copy has only in-frame clones and leaves some out. The sample lists roughly 120,000 clones, 82% occurring once. Each of the donors was a healthy bone marrow donor. This CDR3 is 11 amino acids long. V dropped 5 bases and J dropped 7 bases, with 12 bases sitting between them. Germline values: CDR1 DFQATT, CDR2 SNEGSKA (reference sequence). Sequencing was done on a sample of PBMCs. The clonotype was recovered from a male donor in good health and CMV-seropositive. The chain combines TRBV20-1 with TRBJ2-7, with D perhaps matching TRBD2 (6 bases). CDR3 DNA sequence: TGCAGTGCTTCTGGGGCGGGGGAGCAGTACTTC. It specifies CSASGAGEQYF.